Included here is one T cell receptor (beta chain) sequence, with context. Its target is not known. Primers for the PCR totalled 60 Vbeta and 13 Jbeta. Sequencing used immunoSEQ multiplex PCR; TCRdb keeps in-frame clones, though not all of them. The sample shows 110,000 to 150,000 clones, about two thirds of them seen only once. The CDR3 has 15 residues. V was cut by 8 bases and J by 2 bases, with 18 bases left in between. Germline V gene data show CDR1 as MNHNY and CDR2 as SVGAGI (reference sequence). The data are from a study of cytomegalovirus exposure and HLA in healthy donors. The study's findings and limits: In a later analysis, CMV-associated beta chains were mostly HLA-associated, it appeared. Most TCR sequences proved rare, with some public TCRs found in many donors.

The sequencing input was PBMCs. The source of this sequence is a woman aged 55-70 years in good health and CMV-seropositive. The chain combines TRBV6-6 with TRBJ2-5; weak D call: TRBD1 (6 bases). This chain's CDR3 is CASQKQGAFQETQYF. CDR3 bases: TGTGCCAGCCAAAAACAGGGTGCTTTTCAAGAGACCCAGTACTTC.